Below, 2 T cell receptor beta chains from the same sample are listed, as sequenced in a study of blood T cell repertoires in COVID-19. The assay was immunoSEQ multiplex PCR, and TCRdb's table has in-frame clones only and misses some. The sample holds about 220,000 clones, around 90% seen once. Sequenced sample: PBMCs or T cells enriched from blood (not recorded which). Receptors were obtained from a woman aged 45-65 years with acute COVID-19.

This chain connects TRBV6-1 to TRBJ2-7; 7 nucleotides align to TRBD1. Per germline, CDR1 MNHNS and CDR2 SASEGT. The CDR3 spans 15 residues. The V segment lost 1 base and the J segment 6 bases; nucleotides outside the gene matches: 9. CDR3 region: CASSEEARRQGEQYF. The CDR3 DNA reads as TGTGCCAGCAGTGAAGAGGCCCGTCGACAGGGCGAGCAGTACTTC.

This chain links TRBV27 with TRBJ2-6; TRBD1 matches 7 bases. V shed 5 bases, J shed 2 bases, and the junction held 3 bases outside the gene matches. This CDR3 region has 15 residues. CDR1 MNHEY and CDR2 SMNVEV come from the germline V gene (reference sequence). CDR3 protein: CASSLQGAGANVLTF. The CDR3 nucleotides read TGTGCCAGCAGTCTCCAGGGGGCTGGGGCCAACGTCCTGACTTTC.